This TCR beta chain was profiled in a study of CD8 T cells in ankylosing spondylitis. Library preparation for TCR beta used quantitative 5'-RACE with molecular barcodes. Using its own MiXCR run on the 5' RACE reads, TCRdb lists one record per CDR3 protein. This table has around 340,000 distinct CDR3 sequences, more than 20% appearing once. From germline, CDR1 is SGHDN and CDR2 FVKESK. The CDR3 extends over 16 amino acids. V lost 0 bases and J lost 0, with 12 bases in between. This receptor was identified in a male donor with ankylosing spondylitis or in good health (not recorded which). The sequencing sample was made of blood, either unsorted or a sorted T cell fraction (not recorded which). The chain has TRBV14 and TRBJ2-7; D possibly corresponds to TRBD2 (5 bases). The CDR3 DNA sequence: TGTGCCAGCAGCCAAGAACCGGGAAGGAGCTCCTACGAGCAGTACTTC. It yields the protein CASSQEPGRSSYEQYF.